This T cell receptor (beta chain) was identified during a study of blood T cell repertoires in COVID-19. About the research overall: Sites across the United States, Italy and Spain contributed samples from acute and convalescent COVID-19.

Germline V lookup: CDR1 SGHDT, CDR2 YYEEEE. The CDR3 has 17 residues. The V gene end was trimmed by 4 bases and the J gene end by 2 bases; junction bases not matched to a gene: 12. Per the original data handling: It was from reference gene primer amplification that nucleated cell counts were estimated. Libraries were prepared by immunoSEQ multiplex PCR; TCRdb keeps only in-frame clonotypes and omits some of them. That table is the source of V, J and clone size, and D and trimming were worked out from the DNA. Counted here are about 170,000 clones, 85% occurring once; the ten biggest clones make up around 8.4%.

The gene calls are TRBV5-6 and TRBJ2-3; 8 bases match TRBD2. The sequencing sample was made of peripheral blood. This clonotype was obtained from a woman of 80 years or more with COVID-19, enrolled during active disease. CDR3 residues: CASSGSSRGGLTDTQYF. The CDR3 nucleotides are TGTGCCAGCAGCGGCTCGAGTCGGGGGGGCCTCACAGATACGCAGTATTTT.